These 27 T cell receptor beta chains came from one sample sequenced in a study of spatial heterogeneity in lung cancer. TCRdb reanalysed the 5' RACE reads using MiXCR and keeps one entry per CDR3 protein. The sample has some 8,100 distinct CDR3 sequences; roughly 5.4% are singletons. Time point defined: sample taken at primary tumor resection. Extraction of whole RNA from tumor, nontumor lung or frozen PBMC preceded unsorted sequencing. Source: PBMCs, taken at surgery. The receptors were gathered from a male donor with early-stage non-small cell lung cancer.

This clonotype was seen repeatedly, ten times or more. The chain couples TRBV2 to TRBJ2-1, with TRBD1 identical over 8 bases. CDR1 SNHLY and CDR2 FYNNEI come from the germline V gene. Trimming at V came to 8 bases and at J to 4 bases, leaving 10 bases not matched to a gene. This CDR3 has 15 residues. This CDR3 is CASGRPGGAYNEQFF. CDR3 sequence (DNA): TGTGCCAGCGGCCGTCCAGGGGGCGCTTACAATGAGCAGTTCTTC.

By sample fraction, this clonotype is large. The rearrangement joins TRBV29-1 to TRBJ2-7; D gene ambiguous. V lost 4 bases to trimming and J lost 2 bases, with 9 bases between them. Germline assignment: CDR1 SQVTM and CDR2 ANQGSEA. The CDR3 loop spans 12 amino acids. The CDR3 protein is CSVGFTTYEQYF. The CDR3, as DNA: TGCAGCGTTGGATTCACTACCTACGAGCAGTACTTC.

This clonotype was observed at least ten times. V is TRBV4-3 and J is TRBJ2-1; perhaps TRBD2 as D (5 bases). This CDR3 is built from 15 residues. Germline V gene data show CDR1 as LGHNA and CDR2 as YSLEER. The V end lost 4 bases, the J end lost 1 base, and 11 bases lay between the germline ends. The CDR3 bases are TGCGCCAGCAGCCCCGGGGATTCATCCTACAATGAGCAGTTCTTC. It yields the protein CASSPGDSSYNEQFF.

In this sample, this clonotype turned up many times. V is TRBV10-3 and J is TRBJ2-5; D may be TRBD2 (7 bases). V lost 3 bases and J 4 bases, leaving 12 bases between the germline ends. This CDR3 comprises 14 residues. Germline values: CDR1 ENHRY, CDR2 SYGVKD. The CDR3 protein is CAISDTGGRETQYF. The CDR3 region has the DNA TGTGCCATCAGTGACACGGGGGGCCGAGAGACCCAGTACTTC.

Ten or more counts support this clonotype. The CDR3 is CSVARQNPPYEQYF. The CDR3 region has the DNA TGCAGCGTTGCGAGGCAGAACCCTCCTTACGAGCAGTACTTC. The V and J genes are TRBV29-1 and TRBJ2-7; D remains unclear. The germline CDR1 and CDR2 sequences are SQVTM and ANQGSEA. This CDR3 is 14 amino acids long. V lost 4 bases and J lost 4, with 17 bases in between.

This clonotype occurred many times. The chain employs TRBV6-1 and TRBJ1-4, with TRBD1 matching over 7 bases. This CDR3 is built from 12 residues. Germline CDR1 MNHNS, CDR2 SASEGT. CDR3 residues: CDSKDRFEKLFF. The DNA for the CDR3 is TGTGACAGTAAGGACAGGTTTGAAAAACTGTTTTTT.

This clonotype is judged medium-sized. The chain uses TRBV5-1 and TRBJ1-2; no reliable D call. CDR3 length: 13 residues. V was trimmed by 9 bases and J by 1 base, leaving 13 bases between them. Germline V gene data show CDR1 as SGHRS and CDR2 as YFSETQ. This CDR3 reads CAIEATDNYGYTF. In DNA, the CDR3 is TGCGCCATCGAAGCGACGGATAACTATGGCTACACCTTC.

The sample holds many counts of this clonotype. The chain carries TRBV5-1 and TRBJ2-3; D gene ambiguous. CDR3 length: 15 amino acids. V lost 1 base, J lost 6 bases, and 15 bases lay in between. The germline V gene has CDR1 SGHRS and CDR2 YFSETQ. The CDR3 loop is CASSLTRTSRDTQYF. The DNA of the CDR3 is TGCGCCAGCAGCTTGACTCGAACAAGCAGGGATACGCAGTATTTT.

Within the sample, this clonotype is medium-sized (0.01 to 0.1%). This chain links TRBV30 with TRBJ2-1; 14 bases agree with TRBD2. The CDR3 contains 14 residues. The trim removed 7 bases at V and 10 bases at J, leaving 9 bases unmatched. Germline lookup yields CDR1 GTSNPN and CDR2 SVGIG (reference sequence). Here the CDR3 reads CALGLAGDVGEQFF. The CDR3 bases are TGTGCCTTGGGACTAGCGGGAGATGTGGGGGAGCAGTTCTTC.

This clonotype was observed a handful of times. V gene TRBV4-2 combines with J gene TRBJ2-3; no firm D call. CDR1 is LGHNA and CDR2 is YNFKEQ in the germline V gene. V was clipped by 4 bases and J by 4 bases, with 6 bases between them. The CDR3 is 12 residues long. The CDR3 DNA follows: TGTGCCAGCAGCCCCTACGCAGATACGCAGTATTTT. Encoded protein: CASSPYADTQYF.

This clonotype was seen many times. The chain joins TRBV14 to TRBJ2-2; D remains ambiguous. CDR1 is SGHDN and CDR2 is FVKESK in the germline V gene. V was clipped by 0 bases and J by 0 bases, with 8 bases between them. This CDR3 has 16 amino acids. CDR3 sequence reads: CASSQELPTNTGELFF. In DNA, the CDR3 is TGTGCCAGCAGCCAAGAACTACCAACGAACACCGGGGAGCTGTTTTTT.

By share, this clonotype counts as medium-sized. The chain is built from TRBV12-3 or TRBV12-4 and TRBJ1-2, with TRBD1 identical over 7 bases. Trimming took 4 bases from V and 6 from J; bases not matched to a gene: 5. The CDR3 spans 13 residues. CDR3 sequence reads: CASSSTGVDGYTF. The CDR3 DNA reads TGTGCCAGCAGTTCCACAGGGGTGGATGGCTACACCTTC.

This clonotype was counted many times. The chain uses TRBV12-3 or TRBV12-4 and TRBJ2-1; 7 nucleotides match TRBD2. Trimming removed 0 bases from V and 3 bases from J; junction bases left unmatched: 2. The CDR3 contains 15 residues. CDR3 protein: CASSLAGGVYNEQFF. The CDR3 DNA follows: TGTGCCAGCAGTTTAGCGGGAGGGGTCTACAATGAGCAGTTCTTC.

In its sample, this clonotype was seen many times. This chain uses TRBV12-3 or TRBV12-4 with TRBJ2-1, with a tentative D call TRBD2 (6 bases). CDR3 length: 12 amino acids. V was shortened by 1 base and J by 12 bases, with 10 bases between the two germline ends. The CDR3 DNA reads TGTGCCAGCAGTTTAGGGGGCGGGGTGCAGTTCTTC. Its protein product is CASSLGGGVQFF.

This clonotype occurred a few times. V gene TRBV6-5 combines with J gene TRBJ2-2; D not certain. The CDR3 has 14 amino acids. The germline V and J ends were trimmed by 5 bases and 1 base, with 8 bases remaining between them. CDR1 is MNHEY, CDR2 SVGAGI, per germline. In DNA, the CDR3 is TGTGCCAGCAGTGTATCCAGGAACACCGGGGAGCTGTTTTTT. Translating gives CASSVSRNTGELFF.

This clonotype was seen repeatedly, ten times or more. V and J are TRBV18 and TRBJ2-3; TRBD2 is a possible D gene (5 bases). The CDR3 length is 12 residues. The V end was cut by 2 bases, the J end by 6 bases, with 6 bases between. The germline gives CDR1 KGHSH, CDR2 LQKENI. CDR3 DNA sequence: TGTGCCAGCTCACCAGAGGGCGATACGCAGTATTTT. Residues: CASSPEGDTQYF.

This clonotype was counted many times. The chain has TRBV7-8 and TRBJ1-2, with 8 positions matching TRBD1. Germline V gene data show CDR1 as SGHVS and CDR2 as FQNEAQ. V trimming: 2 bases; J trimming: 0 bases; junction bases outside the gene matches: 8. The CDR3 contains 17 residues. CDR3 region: CASSLPLTGEANYGYTF. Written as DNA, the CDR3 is TGTGCCAGCAGCTTACCCCTGACAGGGGAGGCTAACTATGGCTACACCTTC.

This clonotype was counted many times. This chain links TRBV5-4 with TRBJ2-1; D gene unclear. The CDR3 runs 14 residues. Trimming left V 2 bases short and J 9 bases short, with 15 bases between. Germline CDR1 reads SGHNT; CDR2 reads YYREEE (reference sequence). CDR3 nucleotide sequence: TGTGCCAGCAGCTTCCCCGACGGACCCAGTGAGCAGTTCTTC. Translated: CASSFPDGPSEQFF.

This CDR3 is CASSLAGDRRTQTQYF. CDR3 DNA: TGTGCCAGCAGCTTAGCTGGGGACAGGCGAACACAGACCCAGTACTTC. The chain links TRBV11-1 to TRBJ2-5, with 8 bases fitting TRBD1. V gave up 0 bases and J gave up 6 bases; unmatched junction bases: 9. The germline CDR1 and CDR2 sequences are SGHAT and FQDESV (reference sequence). This CDR3 has 16 residues. Full variable domain (remainder filled in from reference TRBV11-1 and TRBJ2-5): EAEVAQSPRYKITEKSQAVAFWCDPISGHATLYWYRQILGQGPELLVQFQDESVVDDSQLPKDRFSAERLKGVDSTLKIQPAELGDSAMYLCASSLAGDRRTQTQYFGPGTRLLVL.

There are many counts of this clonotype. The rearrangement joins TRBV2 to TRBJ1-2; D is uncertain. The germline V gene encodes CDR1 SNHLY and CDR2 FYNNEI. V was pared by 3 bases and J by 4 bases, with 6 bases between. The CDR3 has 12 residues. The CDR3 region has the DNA TGTGCCAGCAGTGAGCCAGCCTATGGCTACACCTTC. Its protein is CASSEPAYGYTF.

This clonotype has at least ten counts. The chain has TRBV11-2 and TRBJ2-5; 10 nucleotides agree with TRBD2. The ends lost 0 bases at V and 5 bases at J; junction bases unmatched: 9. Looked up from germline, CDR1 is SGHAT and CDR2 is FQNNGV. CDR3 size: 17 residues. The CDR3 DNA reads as TGTGCCAGCAGCTTAGATCCGCCTAGCGGGAGTGAGGAGACCCAGTACTTC. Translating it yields CASSLDPPSGSEETQYF.

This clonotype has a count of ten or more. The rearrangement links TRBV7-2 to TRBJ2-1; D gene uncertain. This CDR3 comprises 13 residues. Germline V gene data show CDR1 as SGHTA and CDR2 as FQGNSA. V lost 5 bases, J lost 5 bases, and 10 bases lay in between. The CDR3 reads CASSGRANNEQFF. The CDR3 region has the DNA TGTGCCAGCAGCGGACGAGCAAACAATGAGCAGTTCTTC.

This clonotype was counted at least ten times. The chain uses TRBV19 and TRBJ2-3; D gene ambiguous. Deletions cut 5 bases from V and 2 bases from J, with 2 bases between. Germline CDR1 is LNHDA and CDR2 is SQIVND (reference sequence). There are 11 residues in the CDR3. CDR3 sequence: CASSVTDTQYF. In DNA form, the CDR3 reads TGTGCCAGTAGTGTCACAGATACGCAGTATTTT.

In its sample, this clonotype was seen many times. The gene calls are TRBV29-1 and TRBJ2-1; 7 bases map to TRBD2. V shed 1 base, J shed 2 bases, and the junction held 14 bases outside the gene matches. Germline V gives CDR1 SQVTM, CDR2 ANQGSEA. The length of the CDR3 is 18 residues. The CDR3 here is CSVEVGVSGPYAYNEQFF. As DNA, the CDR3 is TGCAGCGTTGAAGTCGGGGTTAGCGGGCCCTACGCCTACAATGAGCAGTTCTTC.

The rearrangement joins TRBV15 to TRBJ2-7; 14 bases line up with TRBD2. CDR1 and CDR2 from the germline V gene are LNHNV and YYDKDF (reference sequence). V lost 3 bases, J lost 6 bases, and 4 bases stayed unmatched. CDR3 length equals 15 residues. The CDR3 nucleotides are TGTGCCACCAGCAGGGAGACTAGCGGGAGGGGCGAGCAGTACTTC. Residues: CATSRETSGRGEQYF.

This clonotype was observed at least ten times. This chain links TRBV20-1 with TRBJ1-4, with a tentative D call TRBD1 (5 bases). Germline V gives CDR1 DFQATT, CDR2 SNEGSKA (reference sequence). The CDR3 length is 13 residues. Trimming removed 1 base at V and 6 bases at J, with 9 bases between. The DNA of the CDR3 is TGCAGTGCTAGAGCGATGGGGCATGAAAAACTGTTTTTT. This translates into CSARAMGHEKLFF.

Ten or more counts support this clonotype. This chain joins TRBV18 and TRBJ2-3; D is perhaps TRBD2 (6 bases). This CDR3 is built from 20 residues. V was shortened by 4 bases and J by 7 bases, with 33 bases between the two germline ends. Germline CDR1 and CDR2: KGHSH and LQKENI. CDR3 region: CASSLTVGRGARAGRNTQYF. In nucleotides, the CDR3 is TGTGCCAGCTCACTGACAGTCGGTCGTGGAGCGCGCGCGGGGAGAAATACGCAGTATTTT.